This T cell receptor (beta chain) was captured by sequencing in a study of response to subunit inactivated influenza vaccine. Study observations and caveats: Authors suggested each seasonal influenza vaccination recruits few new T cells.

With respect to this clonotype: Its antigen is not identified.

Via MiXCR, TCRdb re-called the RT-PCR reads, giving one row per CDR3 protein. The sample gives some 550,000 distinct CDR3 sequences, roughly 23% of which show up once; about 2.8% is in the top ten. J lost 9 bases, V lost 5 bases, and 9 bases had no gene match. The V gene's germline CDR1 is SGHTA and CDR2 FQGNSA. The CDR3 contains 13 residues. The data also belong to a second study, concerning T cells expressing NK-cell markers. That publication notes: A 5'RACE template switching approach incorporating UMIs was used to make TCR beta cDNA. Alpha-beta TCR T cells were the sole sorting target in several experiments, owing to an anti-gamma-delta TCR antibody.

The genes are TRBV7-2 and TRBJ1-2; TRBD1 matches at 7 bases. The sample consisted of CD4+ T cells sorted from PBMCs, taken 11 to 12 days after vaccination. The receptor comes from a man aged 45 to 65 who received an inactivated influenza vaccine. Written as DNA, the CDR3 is TGTGCCAGCAGCCGTGAACAGGGGACAAGCTACACCTTC. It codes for CASSREQGTSYTF.